This T cell receptor beta chain is drawn from a study of cytomegalovirus exposure and HLA in healthy donors. Overall study findings and caveats: Across all donors, roughly uniform sequencing depth was an assumption of the presence/absence analyses. There were several of the most significant clusters that appeared linked to common viral pathogens in a later analysis. A later analysis, which compared TCR beta chains of equal frequency, found the HLA-associated ones more clonally expanded.

There are 16 residues in the CDR3. V lost 0 bases and J lost 6, with 12 bases in between. Germline V gene lookup returns CDR1 MNHEY and CDR2 SVGAGI. Concerning this clone: Antigen specificity is unknown.

PCR primers comprised 60 Vbeta and 13 Jbeta primers. Sequencing used immunoSEQ multiplex PCR; TCRdb keeps in-frame clones, though not all of them. This table holds 150,000 to 200,000 clones, around 86% found once. The sequencing input was PBMCs. The sequence was collected from a man aged 45-65 years in good health and CMV-seronegative. The V and J genes are TRBV6-5 and TRBJ1-6, with D uncertain. CDR3 sequence: CASSYSRLAANSPLHF. The CDR3 DNA reads TGTGCCAGCAGTTACTCGCGACTGGCGGCTAATTCACCCCTCCACTTT.